The 16 T cell receptor beta chains below all came from one sample that was sequenced in a study. TCRdb used MiXCR to reprocess the 5' RACE reads, holding one entry per CDR3 protein. This sample carries around 44,000 distinct CDR3 sequences, less than 25% of them seen once, and the ten largest clones take about 3.8%. The sorted Tregs were CD4+CD25+CD127-/low cells. The sample consisted of Tregs sorted from blood. The receptors derive from a female donor with breast cancer.

A few counts support this clonotype. The genes are TRBV28 and TRBJ2-1; weak D call: TRBD2 (6 bases). Germline V gene data show CDR1 as MDHEN and CDR2 as SYDVKM. The CDR3 is 16 amino acids. V lost 3 bases, J lost 6 bases, and 18 bases lay in between. The CDR3 is CASSLTTGRRVNEQFF. CDR3 nucleotide sequence: TGTGCCAGCAGTTTGACTACCGGTCGGAGGGTCAATGAGCAGTTCTTC.

In this sample, this clonotype turned up a few times. CDR3 sequence (DNA): TGTGCCAGCAGCCAAATGAGGGGCAATCAGCCCCAGCATTTT. Translated, it gives CASSQMRGNQPQHF. V usage is TRBV7-2 and J usage is TRBJ1-5; D is ambiguous. Between the trimmed V and J ends, which lost 5 bases and 2 bases, there was a span of 10 bases. The CDR3 has 14 residues. Germline CDR1 SGHTA, CDR2 FQGNSA.

This clonotype was detected only a few times. The rearrangement uses TRBV6-1 and TRBJ2-6; TRBD1 agrees at 9 bases. Germline CDR1 reads MNHNS; CDR2 reads SASEGT. V trimming: 6 bases; J trimming: 0 bases; junction bases outside the gene matches: 12. This CDR3 comprises 19 residues. The chain's CDR3 is CASRKLQGAFGSGANVLTF. CDR3 bases: TGTGCCAGCAGAAAGTTACAGGGGGCTTTTGGCTCTGGGGCCAACGTCCTGACTTTC.

In its sample, this clonotype was seen many times. CDR3 residues: CASSLWSGAYNEQFF. CDR3 bases: TGCGCCAGCAGCTTGTGGTCGGGGGCCTACAATGAGCAGTTCTTC. The chain joins TRBV5-1 to TRBJ2-1, with D perhaps matching TRBD2 (6 bases). Germline lookup yields CDR1 SGHRS and CDR2 YFSETQ. V lost 1 base and J 2 bases, leaving 10 bases between the germline ends. This CDR3 is 15 amino acids long. Full variable domain (outside the CDR3, taken from reference TRBV5-1 and TRBJ2-1): KAGVTQTPRYLIKTRGQQVTLSCSPISGHRSVSWYQQTPGQGLQFLFEYFSETQRNKGNFPGRFSGRQFSNSRSEMNVSTLELGDSALYLCASSLWSGAYNEQFFGPGTRLTVL.

The V and J genes are TRBV5-1 and TRBJ2-3, with a tentative D call TRBD1 (6 bases). In germline, CDR1 is SGHRS, CDR2 YFSETQ. Trimming stripped 0 bases from V and 0 bases from J, with 8 bases between. This CDR3 is built from 15 residues. CDR3 sequence reads: CASSLEGHSTDTQYF. The DNA of the CDR3 is TGCGCCAGCAGCTTGGAGGGACACAGCACAGATACGCAGTATTTT.

This clonotype appeared many times. The chain recombines TRBV5-1 with TRBJ1-1; a possible D gene is TRBD1 (5 bases). Germline CDR1 reads SGHRS; CDR2 reads YFSETQ. CDR3 size: 15 residues. The V end was cut by 0 bases, the J end by 1 base, with 10 bases between. The chain's CDR3 is CASSLGGTANTEAFF. CDR3 DNA sequence: TGCGCCAGCAGCTTGGGGGGGACGGCGAACACTGAAGCTTTCTTT.

About this clonotype itself: A read error may account for a junction end that differs from germline. The chain uses TRBV11-2 and TRBJ2-6; the D is unclear. Per germline, CDR1 SGHAT and CDR2 FQNNGV. The CDR3 contains 18 residues. The CDR3 spells CASSSIAPRKSGANVLTF. The CDR3 DNA reads TGTGCAAGCAGTTCGATAGCTCCTAGGAAGTCTGGGGCCAACGTCCTGACTTTC. Looking up the rest from reference TRBV11-2 and TRBJ2-6 gives the full variable domain: EAGVAQSPRYKIIEKRQSVAFWCNPISGHATLYWYQQILGQGPKLLIQFQNNGVVDDSQLPKDRFSAERLKGVDSTLKIQPAKLEDSAVYLCASSSIAPRKSGANVLTFGAGSRLTVL.

As regards this clonotype: Given a much more abundant clone one base away, this may be a read error. The gene calls are TRBV20-1 and TRBJ2-7; D may be TRBD2 (5 bases). V lost 6 bases, J lost 7 bases, and 19 bases lay in between. CDR1 DFQATT and CDR2 SNEGSKA come from the germline V gene (reference sequence). The CDR3 totals 13 residues. CDR3 DNA sequence: TGCAGTGCAGTCCAAGCGGTTCTAGGGGAGCAGTACTTC. Encoded protein: CSAVQAVLGEQYF.

As concerns this clonotype: Possible read error: a much larger clone is one base away. The CDR3 spells CSITPSGRGYNEQFF. The CDR3 nucleotides read TGCAGCATCACCCCTAGCGGGAGGGGTTACAATGAGCAGTTCTTC. The chain recombines TRBV29-1 with TRBJ2-1, with 12 bases aligning to TRBD2. The CDR3 consists of 15 residues. V dropped 8 bases and J dropped 4; count of bases not matched to a gene: 9. The germline V gene has CDR1 SQVTM and CDR2 ANQGSEA.

This clonotype was observed many times. The CDR3 loop reads CASSSPLTRDTQYF. The CDR3 DNA sequence: TGTGCCAGCAGTTCGCCATTAACAAGGGATACGCAGTATTTT. The rearrangement links TRBV6-5 to TRBJ2-3; D is unresolved. Germline values: CDR1 MNHEY, CDR2 SVGAGI. The germline V and J ends were trimmed by 4 bases and 6 bases, with 14 bases remaining between them. The length of the CDR3 is 14 residues.

This clonotype has only a few counts. The CDR3 protein is CASSNSGTPGDEQFF. In DNA form, the CDR3 reads TGTGCCAGCAGTAATAGCGGCACCCCAGGGGATGAGCAGTTCTTC. The chain couples TRBV6-6 to TRBJ2-1; D assignment may be TRBD1 or TRBD2 (6 bases each). From germline, CDR1 is MNHNY and CDR2 SVGAGI (reference sequence). V lost 5 bases and J lost 8, with 19 bases in between. This CDR3 is 15 amino acids long.

This clonotype appeared a few times. The V and J genes are TRBV4-2 and TRBJ2-7; D might be TRBD1 (6 bases). Between the trimmed V and J ends, which lost 6 bases and 5 bases, there was a span of 20 bases. Germline V gene sequence: CDR1 LGHNA, CDR2 YNFKEQ. The CDR3 runs to 15 residues. The CDR3 DNA is TGTGCCAGCAGTCTATTACAGGGTCGGCTCGACGAGCAGTACTTC. It specifies CASSLLQGRLDEQYF.

The V call is TRBV5-1, the J call TRBJ2-7, with 8 bases aligning to TRBD1. Losses at the gene ends were 4 bases for V and 9 bases for J; bases not matched to a gene: 30. From germline, CDR1 is SGHRS and CDR2 YFSETQ. There are 20 residues in the CDR3. CDR3 residues: CASSNPSLGGQVLIRLRQYF. CDR3 in DNA: TGCGCCAGCAGCAACCCTTCCCTCGGGGGACAGGTCCTTATAAGGCTTCGGCAGTACTTC.

The table lists this clonotype with a count of one. A junction boundary mismatches the germline segment, possibly from a read error. This chain uses TRBV6-5 with TRBJ2-7, with D possibly called TRBD1 or TRBD2 (5 bases each). This CDR3 region has 16 residues. Germline V gene data show CDR1 as MNHEY and CDR2 as SVGAGI. CDR3 in DNA: TGTGTCAGCAGTTACGGTACCGGGACCATAACCTACGAGCAGTACTTC. Residues: CVSSYGTGTITYEQYF.

This clonotype was observed at least ten times. This CDR3 is CASSLRSGGTYEQYF. The CDR3 nucleotides are TGTGCCAGCAGTTTAAGGTCGGGAGGGACCTACGAGCAGTACTTC. The rearrangement joins TRBV27 to TRBJ2-7; 8 bases match TRBD2. V was clipped by 2 bases and J by 2 bases; unmatched bases: 5. CDR3 length: 15 residues. Per the germline V gene, CDR1 is MNHEY and CDR2 is SMNVEV (reference sequence).

This clonotype appeared a few times. The chain links TRBV9 to TRBJ2-7; the D is unclear. In germline, CDR1 is SGDLS, CDR2 YYNGEE. Deletions cut 3 bases from V and 2 bases from J, with 12 bases between. The CDR3 has 14 amino acids. DNA for the CDR3: TGTGCCAGCAGCGCGCTGGACGGAGCCTACGAGCAGTACTTC. Amino acid sequence: CASSALDGAYEQYF.